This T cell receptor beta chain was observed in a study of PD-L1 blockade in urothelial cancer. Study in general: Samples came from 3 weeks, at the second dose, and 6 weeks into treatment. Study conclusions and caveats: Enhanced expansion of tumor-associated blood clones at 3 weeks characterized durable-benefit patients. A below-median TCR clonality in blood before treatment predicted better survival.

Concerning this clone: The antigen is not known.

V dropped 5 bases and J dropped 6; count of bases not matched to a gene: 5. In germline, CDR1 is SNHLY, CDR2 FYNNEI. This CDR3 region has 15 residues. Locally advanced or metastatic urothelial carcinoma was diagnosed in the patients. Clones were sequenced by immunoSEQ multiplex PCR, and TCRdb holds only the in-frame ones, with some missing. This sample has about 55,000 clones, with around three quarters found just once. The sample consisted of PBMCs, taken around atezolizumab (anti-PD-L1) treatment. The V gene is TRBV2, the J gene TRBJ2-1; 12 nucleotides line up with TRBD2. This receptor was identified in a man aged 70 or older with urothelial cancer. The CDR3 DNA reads TGTGCCAGCAGTAAGACTAGCGGGAGAACCAATGAGCAGTTCTTC. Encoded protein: CASSKTSGRTNEQFF.